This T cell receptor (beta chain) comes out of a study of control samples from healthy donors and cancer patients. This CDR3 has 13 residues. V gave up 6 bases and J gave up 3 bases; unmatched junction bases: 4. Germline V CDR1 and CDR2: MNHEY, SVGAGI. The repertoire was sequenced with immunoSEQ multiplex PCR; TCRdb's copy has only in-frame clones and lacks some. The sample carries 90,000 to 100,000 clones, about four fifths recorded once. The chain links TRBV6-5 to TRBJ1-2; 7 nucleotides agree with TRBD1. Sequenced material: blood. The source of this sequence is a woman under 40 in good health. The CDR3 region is CASSRQGDYGYTF. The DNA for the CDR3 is TGTGCCAGCAGCCGACAGGGCGACTATGGCTACACCTTC.